This T cell receptor (beta chain) was observed in a study of T cell responses to AZD1222 COVID-19 vaccine. From germline, CDR1 is GTSNPN and CDR2 SVGIG (reference sequence). The CDR3 has 13 residues. Trimming took off 0 bases at V and 1 base at J, with 4 bases between the two ends. Worth noting for this clone: Its target is not known.

Study conclusions and caveats: Reports say nearly half of spike-specific TCRs go after unmutated variant regions. Clonal diversity was possibly underestimated; the donors were predominantly white British and more often female. Regions 160-218 and 743-854 dominated among vaccine-associated CD4 TCRs spanning spike.

The repertoire was sequenced with immunoSEQ multiplex PCR; TCRdb's copy has only in-frame clones and lacks some. Here the sample spans about 150,000 clones, about 90% being singletons. This rearrangement joins TRBV30 to TRBJ1-5; D gene uncertain. The sequencing used peripheral blood, collected 28 days after the second AZD1222 dose. The clonotype comes from an adult who received the AZD1222 COVID-19 vaccine. The chain's CDR3 is CAWSVNSNQPQHF. The CDR3 nucleotides are TGTGCCTGGAGTGTAAACAGCAATCAGCCCCAGCATTTT.